One T cell receptor (beta chain) is described in this entry. Antigen specificity is unknown. This sample is drawn from a study of Graves' ophthalmopathy and Graves' hyperthyroidism. Study results and limitations: Most thyroid-expanded clonotypes exceeding 0.001 frequency were also found in blood.

RNA transcripts served as template for amplifying TCR beta CDR3 sequences. HTBI primers served in a first-round RT-PCR, which a second-round multiplex PCR followed. MiXCR was run by TCRdb on the multiplex PCR reads, yielding one entry per CDR3 protein. The data hold some 370,000 distinct CDR3 sequences, with 17% observed a single time. No ophthalmopathy within 18 months of follow-up signified stable hyperthyroidism. Physicians reached a diagnosis by relying on clinical symptoms, serum thyroxine, TRAb, thyroid ultrasound and orbital computed tomography. Trimming took 4 bases from V and 4 from J, leaving 22 bases between them. The CDR3 is made up of 17 amino acids.

Specimen: peripheral blood. This chain joins TRBV12-3 or TRBV12-4 and TRBJ1-2; D not certain. The sequence came from an adult woman with stable Graves' hyperthyroidism. The CDR3 loop reads CASSWGLRGLNFYGYTF. CDR3 nucleotides: TGTGCCAGCAGTTGGGGTCTCCGCGGACTGAACTTCTATGGCTACACCTTC.